This entry lists 8 T cell receptor beta chains sequenced from one sample in a study of T cell responses to AZD1222 COVID-19 vaccine. Measured with immunoSEQ multiplex PCR; TCRdb has only the in-frame clones, and not every one. The table includes 95,000 to 100,000 clones, approximately 87% detected once. This material consisted of peripheral blood, taken 28 days after the second AZD1222 dose. Every receptor here comes from an adult who received the AZD1222 COVID-19 vaccine.

The chain links TRBV7-3 to TRBJ2-2; D is undetermined. The V gene's germline CDR1 is SGHTA and CDR2 FQGTGA. The CDR3 is made up of 14 amino acids. Trimming took 2 bases from V and 5 from J, leaving 9 bases between them. The CDR3 DNA reads TGTGCCAGCAGCTTATCTAAAGCGACCGGGGAGCTGTTTTTT. Amino acids: CASSLSKATGELFF. Supplemented by reference TRBV7-3 and TRBJ2-2, the full variable domain reads GAGVSQTPSNKVTEKGKYVELRCDPISGHTALYWYRQSLGQGPEFLIYFQGTGAADDSGLPNDRFFAVRPEGSVSTLKIQRTERGDSAVYLCASSLSKATGELFFGEGSRLTVL.

This clone was observed a few times. The chain recombines TRBV12-3 or TRBV12-4 with TRBJ1-1; D remains unclear. The ends were cut back, 11 bases at V and 4 bases at J, with 11 bases in the middle. The CDR3 extends over 11 amino acids. The CDR3 coding sequence is TGTGCCGTTAAGGGTGCCACTGAAGCTTTCTTT. This encodes CAVKGATEAFF.

The chain joins TRBV30 to TRBJ2-3, with D perhaps given as TRBD1 or TRBD2 (5 bases each). The germline V gene encodes CDR1 GTSNPN and CDR2 SVGIG (reference sequence). Trimming took 1 base from V and 4 from J, leaving 15 bases between them. This CDR3 has 15 residues. CDR3 nucleotides: TGTGCCTGGAGTGGGGCGCCCGGGGCATCAGATACGCAGTATTTT. Translation: CAWSGAPGASDTQYF. The full variable domain, rest sourced from reference TRBV30 and TRBJ2-3, is SQTIHQWPATLVQPVGSPLSLECTVEGTSNPNLYWYRQAAGRGLQLLFYSVGIGQISSEVPQNLSASRPQDRQFILSSKKLLLSDSGFYLCAWSGAPGASDTQYFGPGTRLTVL.

The chain combines TRBV12-3 or TRBV12-4 with TRBJ1-2, with D unclear. The V gene lost 6 bases and the J gene lost 7 bases, with 12 bases spanning the gap. The CDR3 has 12 amino acids. The CDR3 region is CASRSEPTGYTF. The CDR3 bases are TGTGCCAGCAGAAGTGAGCCGACTGGCTACACCTTC.

V usage is TRBV7-9 and J usage is TRBJ2-7; 15 nucleotides match TRBD2. V was pared by 5 bases and J by 7 bases, with 9 bases of the junction left unmatched. This CDR3 has 16 residues. Germline V lookup: CDR1 SEHNR, CDR2 FQNEAQ (reference sequence). Written as DNA, the CDR3 is TGTGCCAGCAGCAGCGGACTAGCGGGAGGGCCATGGGAGCAGTACTTC. The encoded protein is CASSSGLAGGPWEQYF.

This clone was counted a few times. The V and J genes are TRBV2 and TRBJ2-1, with TRBD2 matching over 10 bases. Germline loops: CDR1 SNHLY, CDR2 FYNNEI. The CDR3 runs to 14 residues. V lost 6 bases, J lost 5 bases, and 4 bases stayed unmatched. CDR3 sequence reads: CASRVAGGNNEQFF. In DNA form, the CDR3 reads TGTGCCAGCAGGGTAGCGGGGGGCAACAATGAGCAGTTCTTC.

V is TRBV2 and J is TRBJ1-2; D gene ambiguous. The CDR3 sequence is 14 residues long. Germline V gene lookup returns CDR1 SNHLY and CDR2 FYNNEI. The germline V and J ends were trimmed by 6 bases and 9 bases, with 20 bases remaining between them. The CDR3 region is CASRPSWKSRSYTF. The DNA for the CDR3 is TGTGCCAGCAGACCCTCCTGGAAATCCAGAAGCTACACCTTC.

The chain has TRBV25-1 and TRBJ1-2; D is possibly TRBD1 (5 bases). There are 14 residues in the CDR3. V lost 3 bases, J lost 7 bases, and 15 bases lay in between. Germline V gene lookup returns CDR1 MGHDK and CDR2 SYGVNS. The chain's CDR3 is CASSERQLGGGYTF. Here the CDR3 DNA reads TGTGCCAGCAGTGAGCGTCAGCTGGGGGGTGGCTACACCTTC.